The 8 T cell receptor beta chains given below trace back to one sample, sequenced in a study of T-cell reconstitution after alpha-beta-depleted transplantation in children. TCRbeta library construction was performed incorporating unique molecular identifiers. TCRdb re-called the PCR reads with MiXCR, one entry per CDR3 protein. The sample shows 450,000 to 600,000 distinct CDR3 sequences, about 11% of them seen only once. Sequenced here: PBMCs, sampled before TCRalphabeta/CD19-depleted stem cell transplant. The receptors were gathered from a child younger than 10 with inherited bone marrow failure, due to receive a stem cell transplant.

V and J are TRBV20-1 and TRBJ2-7; D is perhaps TRBD2 (5 bases). The CDR3 loop spans 14 amino acids. Trimming pared 5 bases from V and 5 bases from J, leaving 19 bases between. Germline V lookup: CDR1 DFQATT, CDR2 SNEGSKA (reference sequence). The CDR3 protein is CSALAGGLNHEQYF. As DNA, the CDR3 is TGCAGTGCTCTAGCCGGAGGTTTGAACCACGAGCAGTACTTC.

In its sample, this clonotype was seen many times. The gene calls are TRBV29-1 and TRBJ2-3, with D possibly called TRBD1 or TRBD2 (5 bases each). The CDR3 has 13 amino acids. V lost 5 bases and J lost 0, with 9 bases in between. Per germline, CDR1 SQVTM and CDR2 ANQGSEA. This chain's CDR3 is CSVRGRSTDTQYF. Written as DNA, the CDR3 is TGCAGCGTTCGGGGACGTAGCACAGATACGCAGTATTTT.

In this sample, this clonotype turned up many times. The gene calls are TRBV20-1 and TRBJ2-1; TRBD2 matches at 7 bases. Germline CDR1 reads DFQATT; CDR2 reads SNEGSKA (reference sequence). The CDR3 runs to 13 residues. With 2 bases clipped from V and 10 bases from J, the junction kept 8 bases outside the gene matches. Here the CDR3 DNA reads TGCAGTGCTAGATTAGAGGGTAGCGGGGAGCAGTTCTTC. Translation: CSARLEGSGEQFF.

This clonotype was seen ten or more times. This chain links TRBV7-9 with TRBJ1-1; D gene unclear. The CDR3 has 14 amino acids. Trimming stripped 1 base from V and 7 bases from J, with 13 bases between. CDR1 SEHNR and CDR2 FQNEAQ come from the germline V gene (reference sequence). CDR3 region: CASSLVGGGDEAFF. CDR3 nucleotides: TGTGCCAGCAGCTTAGTGGGAGGAGGAGATGAAGCTTTCTTT.

This clonotype was seen a single time. The chain combines TRBV6-1 with TRBJ1-2; D call uncertain. Germline V gene lookup returns CDR1 MNHNS and CDR2 SASEGT. The CDR3 sequence is 13 residues long. V was pared by 9 bases and J by 5 bases, with 16 bases between. The CDR3 sequence: CASSRQIKYGYTF. The CDR3 DNA is TGTGCCAGTAGCCGCCAAATCAAATATGGCTACACCTTC.

At least ten counts were recorded for this clonotype. V is TRBV7-2 and J is TRBJ2-2; 7 bases are shared with TRBD2. Germline values: CDR1 SGHTA, CDR2 FQGNSA. CDR3 length equals 16 residues. With V trimmed by 5 bases and J by 6 bases, 12 bases remained unmatched. The CDR3 DNA is TGTGCCAGCAGCCAGAGACGGGGGGTTGTGTCCGGGGAGCTGTTTTTT. Protein sequence: CASSQRRGVVSGELFF.

This clonotype was counted only a few times. The rearrangement links TRBV12-3 or TRBV12-4 to TRBJ2-3; 8 bases map to TRBD1. The CDR3 is made up of 22 amino acids. V shed 4 bases and J 2 bases; nucleotides not matched to a gene: 26. DNA of the CDR3: TGTGCCAGCAGTTCAGCTCCGGACAGGGAAGGTTTCCCTCAACGGTTCACAGATACGCAGTATTTT. Protein: CASSSAPDREGFPQRFTDTQYF.

V and J are TRBV12-3 or TRBV12-4 and TRBJ2-3; D tentatively fits TRBD1 or TRBD2 (5 bases each). The CDR3 contains 15 residues. V was cut by 4 bases and J by 4 bases, with 15 bases left in between. The chain's CDR3 is CASSWGRAGSDTQYF. CDR3 nucleotide sequence: TGTGCCAGCAGTTGGGGACGGGCCGGGTCAGATACGCAGTATTTT.